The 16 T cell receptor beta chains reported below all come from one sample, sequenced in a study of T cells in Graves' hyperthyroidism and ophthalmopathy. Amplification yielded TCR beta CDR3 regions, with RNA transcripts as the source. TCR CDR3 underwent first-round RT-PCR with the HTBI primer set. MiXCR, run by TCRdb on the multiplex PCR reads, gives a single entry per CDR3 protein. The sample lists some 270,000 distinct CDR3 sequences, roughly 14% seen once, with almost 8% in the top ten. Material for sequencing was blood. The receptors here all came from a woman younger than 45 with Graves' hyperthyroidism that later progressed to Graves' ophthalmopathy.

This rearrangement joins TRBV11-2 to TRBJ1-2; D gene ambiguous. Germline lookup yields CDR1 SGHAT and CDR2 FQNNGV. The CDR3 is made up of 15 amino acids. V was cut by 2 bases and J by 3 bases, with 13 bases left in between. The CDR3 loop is CASSLSPWEDYGYTF. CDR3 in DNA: TGTGCCAGCAGCTTAAGCCCTTGGGAGGACTATGGCTACACCTTC.

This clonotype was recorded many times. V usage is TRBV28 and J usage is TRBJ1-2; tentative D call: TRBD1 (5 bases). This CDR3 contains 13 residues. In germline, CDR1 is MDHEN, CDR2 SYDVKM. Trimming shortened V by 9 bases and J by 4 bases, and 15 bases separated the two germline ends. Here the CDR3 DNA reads TGTGCCAGTAGCCAAAGCGGGGGCTATGGCTACACCTTC. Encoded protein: CASSQSGGYGYTF.

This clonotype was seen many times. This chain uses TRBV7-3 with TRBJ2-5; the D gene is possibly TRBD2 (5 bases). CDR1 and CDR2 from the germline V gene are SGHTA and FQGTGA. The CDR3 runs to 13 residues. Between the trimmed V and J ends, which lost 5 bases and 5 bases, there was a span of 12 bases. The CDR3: CASSKGRGETQYF. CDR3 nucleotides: TGTGCCAGCAGCAAGGGCCGAGGGGAGACCCAGTACTTC.

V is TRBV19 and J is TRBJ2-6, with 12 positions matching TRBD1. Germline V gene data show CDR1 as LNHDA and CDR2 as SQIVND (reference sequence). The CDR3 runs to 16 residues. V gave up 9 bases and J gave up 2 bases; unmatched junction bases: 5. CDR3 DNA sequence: TGTGCCAGACCGGGACAGGGGGCGGCTGGGGCCAACGTCCTGACTTTC. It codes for CARPGQGAAGANVLTF.

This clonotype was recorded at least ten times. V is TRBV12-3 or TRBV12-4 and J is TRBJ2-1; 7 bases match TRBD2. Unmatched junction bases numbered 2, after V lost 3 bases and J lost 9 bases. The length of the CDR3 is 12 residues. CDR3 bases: TGTGCCAGCAGTTTTTCTAGCGGTGAGCAGTTCTTC. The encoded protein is CASSFSSGEQFF.

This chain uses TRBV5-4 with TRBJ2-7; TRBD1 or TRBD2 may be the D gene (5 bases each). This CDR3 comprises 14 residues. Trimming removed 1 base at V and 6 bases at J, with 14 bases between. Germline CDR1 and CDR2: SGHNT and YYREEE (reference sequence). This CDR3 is CASSLWGVGGEQYF. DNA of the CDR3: TGTGCCAGCAGCTTGTGGGGAGTTGGGGGCGAGCAGTACTTC.

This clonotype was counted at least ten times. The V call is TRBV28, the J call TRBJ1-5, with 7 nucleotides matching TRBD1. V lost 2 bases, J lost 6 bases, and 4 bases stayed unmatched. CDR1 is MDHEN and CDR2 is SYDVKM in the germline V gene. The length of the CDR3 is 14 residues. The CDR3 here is CASSLPQGGQPQHF. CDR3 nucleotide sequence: TGTGCCAGCAGTTTACCCCAGGGGGGTCAGCCCCAGCATTTT.

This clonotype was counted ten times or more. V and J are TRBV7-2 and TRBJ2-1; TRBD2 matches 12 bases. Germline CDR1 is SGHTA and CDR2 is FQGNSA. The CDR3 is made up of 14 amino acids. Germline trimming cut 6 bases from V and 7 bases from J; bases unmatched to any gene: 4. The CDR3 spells CASRTSGSVNEQFF. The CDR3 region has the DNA TGTGCCAGCAGGACTAGCGGGAGTGTGAATGAGCAGTTCTTC.

The CDR3 DNA follows: TGCGCCAGCAGCCAAGAACCCTCCTACGAGCAGTACTTC. Translation: CASSQEPSYEQYF. The V call is TRBV4-1, the J call TRBJ2-7, with D unresolved. The CDR3 spans 13 residues. Germline V gene data show CDR1 as MGHRA and CDR2 as YSYEKL. Trimming cost V 0 bases and J 0 bases, with 3 bases left between them.

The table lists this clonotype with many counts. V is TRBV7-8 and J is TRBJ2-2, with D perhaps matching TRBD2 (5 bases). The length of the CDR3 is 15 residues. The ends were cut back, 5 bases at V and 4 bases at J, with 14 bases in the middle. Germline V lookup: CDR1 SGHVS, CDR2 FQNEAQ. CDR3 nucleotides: TGTGCCAGCAGCCAGCGCGGGTCCATCACCGGGGAGCTGTTTTTT. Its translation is CASSQRGSITGELFF.

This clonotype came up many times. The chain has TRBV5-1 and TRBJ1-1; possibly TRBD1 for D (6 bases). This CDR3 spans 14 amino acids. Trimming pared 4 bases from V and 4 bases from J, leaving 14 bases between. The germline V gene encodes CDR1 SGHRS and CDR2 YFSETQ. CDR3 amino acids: CASSPSGGRTEAFF. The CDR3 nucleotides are TGCGCCAGCAGCCCCTCGGGGGGCCGCACTGAAGCTTTCTTT.

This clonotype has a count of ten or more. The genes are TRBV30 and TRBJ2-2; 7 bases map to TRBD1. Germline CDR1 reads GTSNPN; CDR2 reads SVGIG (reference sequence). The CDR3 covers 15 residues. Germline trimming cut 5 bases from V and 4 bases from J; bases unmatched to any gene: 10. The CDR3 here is CAWQRVDRFTGELFF. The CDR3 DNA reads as TGTGCCTGGCAAAGGGTGGACAGGTTCACCGGGGAGCTGTTTTTT.

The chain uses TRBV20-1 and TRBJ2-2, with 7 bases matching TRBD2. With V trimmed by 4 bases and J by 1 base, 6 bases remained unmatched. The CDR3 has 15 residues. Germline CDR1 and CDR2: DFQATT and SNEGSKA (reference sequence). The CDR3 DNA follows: TGCAGTGCTACAGTCTCTAGCGGGAACACCGGGGAGCTGTTTTTT. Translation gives CSATVSSGNTGELFF.

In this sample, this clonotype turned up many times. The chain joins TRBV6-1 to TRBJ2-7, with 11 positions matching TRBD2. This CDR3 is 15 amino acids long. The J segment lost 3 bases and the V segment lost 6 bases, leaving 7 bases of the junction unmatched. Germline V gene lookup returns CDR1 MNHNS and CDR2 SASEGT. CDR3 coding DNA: TGTGCCAGCAGCCTAGCGGGAGGTATCATCTACGAGCAGTACTTC. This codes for CASSLAGGIIYEQYF.

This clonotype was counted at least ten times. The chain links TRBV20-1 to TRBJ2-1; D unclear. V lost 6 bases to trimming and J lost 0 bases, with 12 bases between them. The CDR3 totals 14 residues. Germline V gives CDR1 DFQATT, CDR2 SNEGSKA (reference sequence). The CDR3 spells CSAQYLSSYNEQFF. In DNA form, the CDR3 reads TGCAGTGCACAATACTTAAGCTCCTACAATGAGCAGTTCTTC.

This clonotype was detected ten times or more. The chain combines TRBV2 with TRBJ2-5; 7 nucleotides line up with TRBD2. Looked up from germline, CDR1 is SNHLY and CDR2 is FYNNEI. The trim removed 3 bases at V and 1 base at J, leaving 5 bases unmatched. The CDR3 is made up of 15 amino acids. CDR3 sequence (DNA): TGTGCCAGCAGTGACGGGAGGTACCCCCAAGAGACCCAGTACTTC. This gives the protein CASSDGRYPQETQYF.